Described below is a single T cell receptor (beta chain) sequence and its context. These data belong to a study of blood T cell repertoires in COVID-19. This CDR3 has 14 amino acids. V was cut by 7 bases and J by 7 bases, with 14 bases left in between. Germline CDR1 reads MGHRA; CDR2 reads YSYEKL. Source study methods: Amplification of reference gene primers was used by the study to estimate nucleated cell counts. Sequenced by immunoSEQ multiplex PCR; TCRdb stores in-frame clones only, minus some. V and J calls and clone size are as listed in that table; D and trimming were resolved from the DNA. Of around 620,000 clones listed, about 87% are singletons.

V and J are TRBV4-1 and TRBJ1-6; D uncertain. The specimen sequenced was peripheral blood. The clonotype originates from a woman between 18 and 29 years old with acute or convalescent COVID-19. The CDR3 DNA is TGCGCCAGCAACCTCAGGTTTTGGAATTCACCCCTCCACTTT. It is translated as CASNLRFWNSPLHF.